Listed here are 24 T cell receptor beta chains from one sample, sequenced in a study of shared T cell receptors in the human thymus. Assay: immunoSEQ multiplex PCR; the TCRdb copy retains only in-frame clones and omits some. The profile covers more than 550,000 clones, with 80% to 90% appearing a single time and more than 0.01% taken by the ten largest. This sample was also put to use in a study of human thymus T cells.

Sequencing used thymocytes. The receptors shown here come from a girl less than two years old with a congenital heart defect.

The chain combines TRBV2 with TRBJ1-5; possibly TRBD1 for D (6 bases). The CDR3 consists of 14 residues. V was cut by 6 bases and J by 4 bases, with 13 bases left in between. CDR1 and CDR2 from the germline V gene are SNHLY and FYNNEI. CDR3 sequence reads: CASRIGGENQPQHF. The CDR3 bases are TGTGCCAGCAGGATAGGGGGGGAAAATCAGCCCCAGCATTTT.

The CDR3 DNA is TGCGCCAGCAGCCCCAGACGGGGACAGGGTGGCACTGAAGCTTTCTTT. Its protein product is CASSPRRGQGGTEAFF. The chain carries TRBV4-1 and TRBJ1-1; 9 positions match TRBD1. The germline CDR1 and CDR2 sequences are MGHRA and YSYEKL. V was pared by 4 bases and J by 4 bases, with 10 bases of the junction left unmatched. The CDR3 runs to 16 residues.

The genes are TRBV28 and TRBJ2-3, with 8 bases fitting TRBD2. After removal of 3 bases from V and 0 bases from J, the junction contained 2 bases not matched to a gene. The CDR3 contains 15 residues. CDR1 MDHEN and CDR2 SYDVKM come from the germline V gene. The CDR3 reads CASSFVAGSTDTQYF. CDR3 in DNA: TGTGCCAGCAGTTTTGTAGCGGGGAGCACAGATACGCAGTATTTT.

Turning to this clone: One end of the junction does not line up with germline, which may come from a read error. CDR3 sequence (DNA): TGTGCCAGCAGCTTAGCGAAGTGGCGGTTCCTGAACTTC. Its protein is CASSLAKWRFLNF. The gene calls are TRBV7-6 and TRBJ1-2; D not resolved. Germline lookup yields CDR1 SGHVS and CDR2 FNYEAQ. The CDR3 is 13 residues long.

This chain connects TRBV29-1 to TRBJ1-2; the D is unclear. V shed 2 bases and J shed 0 bases, with 16 bases lying between them. The CDR3 is 16 residues long. Germline CDR1 is SQVTM and CDR2 is ANQGSEA. The CDR3: CSVEIHPIVSNYGYTF. CDR3 DNA sequence: TGCAGCGTTGAAATTCACCCGATAGTCTCTAACTATGGCTACACCTTC. Complete variable domain (other parts from reference TRBV29-1 and TRBJ1-2): SAVISQKPSRDICQRGTSLTIQCQVDSQVTMMFWYRQQPGQSLTLIATANQGSEATYESGFVIDKFPISRPNLTFSTLTVSNMSPEDSSIYLCSVEIHPIVSNYGYTFGSGTRLTVV.

The rearrangement links TRBV25-1 to TRBJ1-5, with D possibly matching TRBD1 (5 bases). Per the germline V gene, CDR1 is MGHDK and CDR2 is SYGVNS. The V and J ends lost 8 bases and 3 bases respectively, with 11 bases between them. This CDR3 has 13 amino acids. The CDR3 DNA is TGTGCCAGCGGAACGGGGGACAATCAGCCCCAGCATTTT. Its translation is CASGTGDNQPQHF. The complete variable domain, with remaining parts taken from reference TRBV25-1 and TRBJ1-5, reads EADIYQTPRYLVIGTGKKITLECSQTMGHDKMYWYQQDPGMELHLIHYSYGVNSTEKGDLSSESTVSRIRTEHFPLTLESARPSHTSQYLCASGTGDNQPQHFGDGTRLSIL.

The V and J genes are TRBV18 and TRBJ2-7; perhaps TRBD1 as D (7 bases). The CDR3 has 15 residues. Germline CDR1 reads KGHSH; CDR2 reads LQKENI. Trimming stripped 3 bases from V and 4 bases from J, with 16 bases between. The CDR3 DNA reads as TGTGCCAGCTCACCGACAGGGTCCGGGAGTTACGAGCAGTACTTC. It codes for CASSPTGSGSYEQYF. Looking up the rest from reference TRBV18 and TRBJ2-7 gives the full variable domain: NAGVMQNPRHLVRRRGQEARLRCSPMKGHSHVYWYRQLPEEGLKFMVYLQKENIIDESGMPKERFSAEFPKEGPSILRIQQVVRGDSAAYFCASSPTGSGSYEQYFGPGTRLTVT.

J is TRBJ1-2 and V is TRBV4-1; the D gene is possibly TRBD1 (5 bases). CDR1 MGHRA and CDR2 YSYEKL come from the germline V gene. With 7 bases removed from V and 5 bases from J, the gap between germline ends came to 26 bases. This CDR3 region has 17 residues. The CDR3: CASTGEAGLSRVYGYTF. The CDR3, as DNA: TGCGCCAGCACGGGGGAGGCAGGTTTATCCCGAGTGTATGGCTACACCTTC.

This chain joins TRBV5-1 and TRBJ2-2; 7 bases agree with TRBD2. From germline, CDR1 is SGHRS and CDR2 YFSETQ. V trimming: 0 bases; J trimming: 5 bases; junction bases outside the gene matches: 16. CDR3 length: 19 amino acids. Written as DNA, the CDR3 is TGCGCCAGCAGCTTGGACCGGACTAGAATTGTTCAGAGGACCGGGGAGCTGTTTTTT. Protein sequence: CASSLDRTRIVQRTGELFF.

The table lists this clone with a count of one. The J gene is TRBJ1-6, the V gene TRBV6-6, with D unclear. Germline V gene lookup returns CDR1 MNHNY and CDR2 SVGAGI (reference sequence). The CDR3 has 15 residues. The V and J ends lost 6 bases and 0 bases respectively, with 9 bases between them. CDR3 coding DNA: TGTGCCAGCAGCGTGACAAGCTCCTATAATTCACCCCTCCACTTT. As protein: CASSVTSSYNSPLHF.

The chain links TRBV28 to TRBJ2-4; D might be TRBD2 (6 bases). Trimming took 10 bases from V and 1 from J, leaving 26 bases between them. There are 18 residues in the CDR3. Germline CDR1 and CDR2: MDHEN and SYDVKM. In nucleotides, the CDR3 is TGTGCCATCAGGACGGAGGCGAACCCTCTAGCGGCCAAAAACATTCAGTACTTC. Translating gives CAIRTEANPLAAKNIQYF. The full variable domain, completed using reference TRBV28 and TRBJ2-4, is DVKVTQSSRYLVKRTGEKVFLECVQDMDHENMFWYRQDPGLGLRLIYFSYDVKMKEKGDIPEGYSVSREKKERFSLILESASTNQTSMYLCAIRTEANPLAAKNIQYFGAGTRLSVL.

The rearrangement links TRBV28 to TRBJ1-2; no reliable D call. The CDR3 spans 14 residues. The germline CDR1 and CDR2 sequences are MDHEN and SYDVKM. Trimming pared 2 bases from V and 6 bases from J, leaving 13 bases between. CDR3 DNA: TGTGCCAGCAGTTTACAGACCCGGGATGATGGCTACACCTTC. As protein: CASSLQTRDDGYTF.

The gene calls are TRBV27 and TRBJ2-1; the D gene is possibly TRBD1 (6 bases). CDR1 is MNHEY and CDR2 is SMNVEV in the germline V gene (reference sequence). The length of the CDR3 is 19 residues. Trimming pared 6 bases from V and 5 bases from J, leaving 29 bases between. The CDR3 protein is CASSVAGTRSKRLHNEQFF. The CDR3, as DNA: TGTGCCAGCAGCGTCGCCGGGACAAGGTCCAAGAGACTACACAATGAGCAGTTCTTC.

The chain uses TRBV10-3 and TRBJ1-2, with 11 positions matching TRBD1. The CDR3 consists of 16 residues. Germline V CDR1 and CDR2: ENHRY, SYGVKD. V was clipped by 3 bases and J by 8 bases; unmatched bases: 11. The DNA for the CDR3 is TGTGCCATCAGTGATCGCTTGGACAGGGGGCTGAGCGGCTACACCTTC. Translation: CAISDRLDRGLSGYTF.

This clone was seen just once. The chain couples TRBV7-6 to TRBJ1-1; D gene ambiguous. Germline V gives CDR1 SGHVS, CDR2 FNYEAQ. The CDR3 covers 13 residues. V shed 1 base and J shed 1 base, with 4 bases lying between them. CDR3 nucleotide sequence: TGTGCCAGCAGCTTAGAGCCGAACACTGAAGCTTTCTTT. It yields the protein CASSLEPNTEAFF.

V is TRBV7-6 and J is TRBJ1-1, with unresolved D. There are 14 residues in the CDR3. V was shortened by 3 bases and J by 4 bases, with 12 bases between the two germline ends. From germline, CDR1 is SGHVS and CDR2 FNYEAQ. The chain's CDR3 is CASSFRGLGTEAFF. In nucleotides, the CDR3 is TGTGCCAGCAGCTTCCGGGGTTTGGGCACTGAAGCTTTCTTT.

This rearrangement joins TRBV5-1 to TRBJ1-6, with D uncertain. The germline V gene has CDR1 SGHRS and CDR2 YFSETQ. The V and J ends lost 0 bases and 8 bases respectively, with 12 bases between them. This CDR3 comprises 15 residues. CDR3 sequence (DNA): TGCGCCAGCAGCTTGGCCGATGAGGGTTATTCACCCCTCCACTTT. This encodes CASSLADEGYSPLHF.

This chain links TRBV9 with TRBJ2-1; TRBD2 aligns across 11 bases. This CDR3 is 15 amino acids long. Germline V gives CDR1 SGDLS, CDR2 YYNGEE. Germline trimming cut 4 bases from V and 4 bases from J; bases unmatched to any gene: 4. Written as DNA, the CDR3 is TGTGCCAGCAGCCTGGGGACTAGCGGATACAATGAGCAGTTCTTC. It specifies CASSLGTSGYNEQFF.

The chain employs TRBV5-1 and TRBJ1-2; 8 nucleotides agree with TRBD1. Germline CDR1 reads SGHRS; CDR2 reads YFSETQ. V gave up 4 bases and J gave up 1 base; unmatched junction bases: 9. The CDR3 is made up of 16 amino acids. The CDR3 region is CASSPPGQGNNYGYTF. In nucleotides, the CDR3 is TGCGCCAGCAGCCCCCCAGGACAGGGAAATAACTATGGCTACACCTTC.

This sequence joins TRBV19 and TRBJ2-7, with a weak D call TRBD2 (5 bases). The germline gives CDR1 LNHDA, CDR2 SQIVND (reference sequence). Trimming stripped 1 base from V and 5 bases from J, with 12 bases between. The CDR3 totals 14 residues. The CDR3 DNA is TGTGCCAGTAGTATAGTACCAGCGGTGGACGAGCAGTACTTC. Its translation is CASSIVPAVDEQYF.

V is TRBV5-1 and J is TRBJ1-1; D is ambiguous. The germline V gene has CDR1 SGHRS and CDR2 YFSETQ. Trimming removed 5 bases from V and 1 base from J, with 15 bases in between. This CDR3 contains 15 residues. This CDR3 is CASRGSRAGNTEAFF. The CDR3 coding sequence is TGCGCCAGCAGGGGGTCTAGGGCGGGGAACACTGAAGCTTTCTTT.

The rearrangement joins TRBV27 to TRBJ2-7, with 8 bases fitting TRBD1. The CDR3 length is 11 residues. Trimming at V came to 5 bases and at J to 12 bases, leaving 6 bases not matched to a gene. Germline V gives CDR1 MNHEY, CDR2 SMNVEV (reference sequence). CDR3 in amino acids: CASSLGQGLYF. The CDR3 DNA is TGTGCCAGCAGTCTAGGACAGGGCCTGTACTTC.

The V call is TRBV4-3, the J call TRBJ1-1; D uncertain. V lost 3 bases to trimming and J lost 4 bases, with 12 bases between them. CDR1 and CDR2 (germline): LGHNA, YSLEER. This CDR3 has 14 residues. This CDR3 is CASSHKELGTEAFF. As DNA, the CDR3 is TGCGCCAGCAGCCATAAGGAGCTAGGCACTGAAGCTTTCTTT.

The chain combines TRBV7-9 with TRBJ2-1; D uncertain. The CDR3 runs to 14 residues. The V and J ends lost 4 bases and 2 bases respectively, with 9 bases between them. Per germline, CDR1 SEHNR and CDR2 FQNEAQ (reference sequence). In DNA, the CDR3 is TGTGCCAGCAGCTCCTCGGTAACCTACAATGAGCAGTTCTTC. It specifies CASSSSVTYNEQFF.